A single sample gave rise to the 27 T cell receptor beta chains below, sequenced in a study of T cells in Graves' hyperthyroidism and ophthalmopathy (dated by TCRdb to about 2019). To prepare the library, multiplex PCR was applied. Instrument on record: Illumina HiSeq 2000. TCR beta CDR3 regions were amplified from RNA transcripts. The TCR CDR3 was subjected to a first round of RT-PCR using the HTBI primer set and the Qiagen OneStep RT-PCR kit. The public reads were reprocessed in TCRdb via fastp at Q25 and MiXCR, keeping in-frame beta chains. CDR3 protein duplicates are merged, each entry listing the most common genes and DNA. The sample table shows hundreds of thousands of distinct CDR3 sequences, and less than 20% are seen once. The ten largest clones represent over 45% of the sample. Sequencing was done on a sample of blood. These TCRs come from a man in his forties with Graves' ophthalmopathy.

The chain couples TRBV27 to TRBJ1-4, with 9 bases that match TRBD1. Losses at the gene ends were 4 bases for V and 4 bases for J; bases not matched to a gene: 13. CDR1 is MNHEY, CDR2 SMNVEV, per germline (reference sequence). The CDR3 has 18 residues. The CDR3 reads CASSSRLRDREVNEKLFF. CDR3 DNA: TGTGCCAGCAGTTCTCGACTCCGGGACAGGGAGGTTAATGAAAAACTGTTTTTT.

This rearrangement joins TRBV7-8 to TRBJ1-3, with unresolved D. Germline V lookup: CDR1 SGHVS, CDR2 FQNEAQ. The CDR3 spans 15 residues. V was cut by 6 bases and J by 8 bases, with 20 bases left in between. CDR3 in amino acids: CASSLRDSFSDTIYF. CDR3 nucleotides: TGTGCCAGCAGTCTTCGTGACTCTTTCTCGGACACCATATATTTT.

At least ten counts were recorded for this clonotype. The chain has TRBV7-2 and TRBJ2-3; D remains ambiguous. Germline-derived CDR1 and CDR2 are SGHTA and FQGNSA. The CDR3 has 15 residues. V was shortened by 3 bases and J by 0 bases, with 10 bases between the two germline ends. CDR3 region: CASSFLGRSTDTQYF. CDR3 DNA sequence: TGTGCCAGCAGCTTTCTTGGGCGGAGCACAGATACGCAGTATTTT. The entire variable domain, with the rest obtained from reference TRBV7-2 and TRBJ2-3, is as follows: GAGVSQSPSNKVTEKGKDVELRCDPISGHTALYWYRQSLGQGLEFLIYFQGNSAPDKSGLPSDRFSAERTGGSVSTLTIQRTQQEDSAVYLCASSFLGRSTDTQYFGPGTRLTVL.

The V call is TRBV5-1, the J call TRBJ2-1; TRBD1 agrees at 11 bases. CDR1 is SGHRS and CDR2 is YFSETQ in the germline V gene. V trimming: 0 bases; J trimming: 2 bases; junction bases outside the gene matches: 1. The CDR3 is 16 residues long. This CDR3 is CASSLGGQGAYNEQFF. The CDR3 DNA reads TGCGCCAGCAGCTTGGGGGGACAGGGGGCCTACAATGAGCAGTTCTTC.

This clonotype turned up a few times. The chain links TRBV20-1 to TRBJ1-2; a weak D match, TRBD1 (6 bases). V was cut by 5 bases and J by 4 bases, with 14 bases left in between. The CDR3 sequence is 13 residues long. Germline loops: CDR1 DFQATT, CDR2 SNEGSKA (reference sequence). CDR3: CSAHNTGTYGYTF. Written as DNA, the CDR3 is TGCAGTGCTCACAATACAGGGACCTATGGCTACACCTTC.

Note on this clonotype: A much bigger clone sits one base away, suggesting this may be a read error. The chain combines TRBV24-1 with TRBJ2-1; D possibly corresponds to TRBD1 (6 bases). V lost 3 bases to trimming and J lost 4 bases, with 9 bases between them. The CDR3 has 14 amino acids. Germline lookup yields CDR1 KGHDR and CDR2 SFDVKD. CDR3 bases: TGTGCCACCAGTGATACGGACAGTTACAATGAGCAGTTCTTC. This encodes CATSDTDSYNEQFF.

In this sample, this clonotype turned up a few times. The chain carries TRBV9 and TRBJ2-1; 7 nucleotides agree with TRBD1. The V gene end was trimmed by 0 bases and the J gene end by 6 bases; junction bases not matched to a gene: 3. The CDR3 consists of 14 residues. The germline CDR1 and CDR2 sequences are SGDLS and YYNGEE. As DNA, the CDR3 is TGTGCCAGCAGCGTAGTGTCAGGGGGCAATGAGCAGTTCTTC. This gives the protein CASSVVSGGNEQFF.

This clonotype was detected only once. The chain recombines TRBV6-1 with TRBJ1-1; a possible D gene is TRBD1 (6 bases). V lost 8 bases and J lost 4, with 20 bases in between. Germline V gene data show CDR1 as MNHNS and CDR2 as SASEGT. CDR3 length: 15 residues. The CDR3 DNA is TGTGCCAGCTCATTACGGACAGAAGGGAGCACTGAAGCTTTCTTT. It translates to CASSLRTEGSTEAFF.

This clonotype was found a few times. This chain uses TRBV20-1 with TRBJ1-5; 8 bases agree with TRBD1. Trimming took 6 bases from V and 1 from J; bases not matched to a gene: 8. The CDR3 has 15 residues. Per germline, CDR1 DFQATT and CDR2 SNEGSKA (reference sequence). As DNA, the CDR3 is TGCAGTGCCCAAGAGGACAGGGCAAGCAATCAGCCCCAGCATTTT. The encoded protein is CSAQEDRASNQPQHF.

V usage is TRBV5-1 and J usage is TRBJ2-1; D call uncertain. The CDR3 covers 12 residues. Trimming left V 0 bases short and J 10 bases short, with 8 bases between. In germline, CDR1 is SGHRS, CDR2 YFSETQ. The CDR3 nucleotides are TGCGCCAGCAGCTTGGGGTTTCGCGAGCAGTTCTTC. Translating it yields CASSLGFREQFF.

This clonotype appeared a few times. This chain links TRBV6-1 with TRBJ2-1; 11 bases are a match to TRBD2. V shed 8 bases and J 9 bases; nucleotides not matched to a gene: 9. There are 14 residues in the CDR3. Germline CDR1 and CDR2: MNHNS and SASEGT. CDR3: CASGSGGASTEQFF. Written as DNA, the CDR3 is TGTGCCAGCGGTAGCGGGGGGGCCTCTACTGAGCAGTTCTTC.

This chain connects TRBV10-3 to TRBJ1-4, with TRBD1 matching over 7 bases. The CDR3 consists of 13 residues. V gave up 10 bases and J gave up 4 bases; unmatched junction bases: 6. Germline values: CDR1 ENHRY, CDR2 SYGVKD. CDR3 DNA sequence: TGTGCCACCTGGGACAGCGGTAATGAAAAACTGTTTTTT. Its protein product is CATWDSGNEKLFF.

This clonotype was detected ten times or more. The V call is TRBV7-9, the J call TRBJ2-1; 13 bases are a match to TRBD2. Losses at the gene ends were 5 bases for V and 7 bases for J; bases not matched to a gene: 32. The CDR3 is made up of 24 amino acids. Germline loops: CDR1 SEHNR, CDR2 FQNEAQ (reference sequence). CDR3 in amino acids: CASSQPTHPPVTSGRLLVGNEQFF. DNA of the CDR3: TGTGCCAGCAGCCAACCAACCCATCCCCCCGTGACTAGCGGGAGGCTACTTGTCGGGAATGAGCAGTTCTTC.

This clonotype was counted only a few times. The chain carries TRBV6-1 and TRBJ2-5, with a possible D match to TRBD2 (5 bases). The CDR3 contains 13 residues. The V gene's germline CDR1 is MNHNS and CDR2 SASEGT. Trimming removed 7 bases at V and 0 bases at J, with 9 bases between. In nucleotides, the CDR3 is TGTGCCAGCATTTGGACTCACCAAGAGACCCAGTACTTC. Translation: CASIWTHQETQYF.

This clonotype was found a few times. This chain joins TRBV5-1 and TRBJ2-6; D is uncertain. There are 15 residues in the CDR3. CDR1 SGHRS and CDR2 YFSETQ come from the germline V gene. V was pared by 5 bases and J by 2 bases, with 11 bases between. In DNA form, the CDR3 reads TGCGCCAGCAGGCCCGCCTATACTGGGGCCAACGTCCTGACTTTC. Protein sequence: CASRPAYTGANVLTF.

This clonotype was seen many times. DNA of the CDR3: TGTGCCAGCAGTTACTCTAGATTGCCCCCCGATGAGCAGTTCTTC. Its protein is CASSYSRLPPDEQFF. This chain connects TRBV6-2 or TRBV6-3 to TRBJ2-1; no firm D call. Trimming cost V 0 bases and J 8 bases, with 14 bases left between them. Germline V CDR1 and CDR2: MNHEY, SVGEGT. The CDR3 is 15 residues long.

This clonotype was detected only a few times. CDR3 amino acids: CSARGPPYEQYF. The CDR3 DNA reads TGCAGTGCTAGAGGACCGCCCTACGAGCAGTACTTC. This chain joins TRBV20-1 and TRBJ2-7; no firm D call. V gave up 1 base and J gave up 2 bases, with 6 bases separating them. The length of the CDR3 is 12 residues. The germline gives CDR1 DFQATT, CDR2 SNEGSKA (reference sequence).

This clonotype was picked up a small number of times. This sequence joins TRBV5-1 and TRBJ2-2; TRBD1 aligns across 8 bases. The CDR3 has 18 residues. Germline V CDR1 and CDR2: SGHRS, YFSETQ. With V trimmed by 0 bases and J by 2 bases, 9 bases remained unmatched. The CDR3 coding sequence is TGCGCCAGCAGCTTGGGGCGCCGGACAGGGAGAAACACCGGGGAGCTGTTTTTT. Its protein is CASSLGRRTGRNTGELFF.

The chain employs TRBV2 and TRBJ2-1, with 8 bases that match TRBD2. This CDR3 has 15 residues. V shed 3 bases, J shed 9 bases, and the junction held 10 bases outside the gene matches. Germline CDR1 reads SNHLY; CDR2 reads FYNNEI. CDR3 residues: CASSEWTSRFFEQFF. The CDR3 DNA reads TGTGCCAGCAGTGAGTGGACTAGCAGATTTTTTGAGCAGTTCTTC.

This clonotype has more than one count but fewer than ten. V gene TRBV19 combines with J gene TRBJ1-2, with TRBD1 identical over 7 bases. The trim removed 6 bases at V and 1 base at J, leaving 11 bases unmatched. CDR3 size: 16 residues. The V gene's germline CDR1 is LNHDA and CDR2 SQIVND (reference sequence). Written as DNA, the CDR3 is TGTGCCAGTAGCCAACGAGGGCCAGGGGGTAACTATGGCTACACCTTC. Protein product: CASSQRGPGGNYGYTF.

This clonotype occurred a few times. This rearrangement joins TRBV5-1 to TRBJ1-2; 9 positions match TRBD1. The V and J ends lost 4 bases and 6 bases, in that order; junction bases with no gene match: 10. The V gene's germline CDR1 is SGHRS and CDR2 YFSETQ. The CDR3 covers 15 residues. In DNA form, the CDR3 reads TGCGCCAGCAGCCAAACCTCCGGGACAGGGAATGGCTACACCTTC. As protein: CASSQTSGTGNGYTF.

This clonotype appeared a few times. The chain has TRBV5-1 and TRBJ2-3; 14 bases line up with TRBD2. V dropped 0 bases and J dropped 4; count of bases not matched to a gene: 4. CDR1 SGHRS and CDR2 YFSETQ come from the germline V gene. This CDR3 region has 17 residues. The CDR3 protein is CASSLALTSGGADTQYF. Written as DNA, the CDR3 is TGCGCCAGCAGCTTGGCCCTGACTAGCGGGGGGGCAGATACGCAGTATTTT.

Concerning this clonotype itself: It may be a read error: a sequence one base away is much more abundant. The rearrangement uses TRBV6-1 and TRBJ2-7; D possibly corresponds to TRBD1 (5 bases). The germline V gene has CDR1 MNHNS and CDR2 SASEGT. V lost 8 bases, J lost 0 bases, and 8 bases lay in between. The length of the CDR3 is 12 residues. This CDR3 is CASEQASYEQYF. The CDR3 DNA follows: TGTGCCAGCGAACAGGCCTCCTACGAGCAGTACTTC.

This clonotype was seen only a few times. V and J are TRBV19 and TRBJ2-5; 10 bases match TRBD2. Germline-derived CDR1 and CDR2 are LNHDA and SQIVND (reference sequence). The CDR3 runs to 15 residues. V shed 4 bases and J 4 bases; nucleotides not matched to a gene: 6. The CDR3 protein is CASSRNGLAVETQYF. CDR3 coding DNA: TGTGCCAGTAGTAGGAATGGACTAGCGGTAGAGACCCAGTACTTC.

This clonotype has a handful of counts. Written as DNA, the CDR3 is TGTGCCAGCAGCCTTATCGTTTTAGGGGGAAAAACTGAAGCTTTCTTT. Translation: CASSLIVLGGKTEAFF. The gene calls are TRBV12-3 or TRBV12-4 and TRBJ1-1, with D perhaps TRBD1 (6 bases). Trimming removed 6 bases at V and 5 bases at J, with 22 bases between. The CDR3 contains 16 residues.

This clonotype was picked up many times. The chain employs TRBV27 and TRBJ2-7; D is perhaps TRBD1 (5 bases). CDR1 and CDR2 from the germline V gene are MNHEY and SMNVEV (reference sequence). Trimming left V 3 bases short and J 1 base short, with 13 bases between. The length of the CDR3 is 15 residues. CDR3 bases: TGTGCCAGCAGTTTGAGCCCTACAGGTTCCTACGAGCAGTACTTC. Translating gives CASSLSPTGSYEQYF.

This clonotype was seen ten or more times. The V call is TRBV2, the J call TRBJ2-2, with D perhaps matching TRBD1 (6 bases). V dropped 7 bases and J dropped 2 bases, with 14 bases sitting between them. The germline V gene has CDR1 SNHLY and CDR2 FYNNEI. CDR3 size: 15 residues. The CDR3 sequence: CASNPAGANTGELFF. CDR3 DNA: TGTGCCAGCAACCCGGCAGGGGCCAACACCGGGGAGCTGTTTTTT.